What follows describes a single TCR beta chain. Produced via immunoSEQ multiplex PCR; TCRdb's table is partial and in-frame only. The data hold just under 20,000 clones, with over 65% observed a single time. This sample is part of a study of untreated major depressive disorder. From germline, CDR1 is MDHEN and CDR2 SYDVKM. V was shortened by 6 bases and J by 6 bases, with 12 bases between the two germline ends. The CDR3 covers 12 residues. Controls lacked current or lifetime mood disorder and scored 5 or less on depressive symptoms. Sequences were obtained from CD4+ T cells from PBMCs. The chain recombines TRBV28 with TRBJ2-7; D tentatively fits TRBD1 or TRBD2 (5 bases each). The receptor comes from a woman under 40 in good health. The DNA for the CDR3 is TGTGCCAGCAGATCCTGGGACGGCGAGCAGTACTTC. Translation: CASRSWDGEQYF.